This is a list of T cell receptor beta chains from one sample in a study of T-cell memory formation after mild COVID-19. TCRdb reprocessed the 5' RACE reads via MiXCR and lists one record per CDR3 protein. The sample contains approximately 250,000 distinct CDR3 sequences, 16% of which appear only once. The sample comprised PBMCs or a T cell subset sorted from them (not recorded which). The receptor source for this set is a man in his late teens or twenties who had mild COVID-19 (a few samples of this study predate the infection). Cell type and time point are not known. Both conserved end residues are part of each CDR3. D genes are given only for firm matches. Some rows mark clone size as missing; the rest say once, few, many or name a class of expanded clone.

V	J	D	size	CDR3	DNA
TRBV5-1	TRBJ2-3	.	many	CASSLGARGDTQYF	TGCGCCAGCAGCTTGGGGGCCCGGGGCGACACGCAGTATTTT
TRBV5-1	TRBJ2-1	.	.	CASSLVGGPSYNEQFF	TGCGCCAGCAGCTTGGTTGGGGGGCCCTCCTACAATGAGCAGTTCTTC
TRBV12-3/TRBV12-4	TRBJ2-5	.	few	CASSRIEETQYF	TGTGCCAGCAGCCGGATTGAGGAGACCCAGTACTTC
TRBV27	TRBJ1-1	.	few	CASSLGIGGNTEAFF	TGTGCCAGCAGTTTAGGAATTGGGGGGAACACTGAAGCTTTCTTT
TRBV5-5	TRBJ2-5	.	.	CASSLELRQETQYF	TGTGCCAGCAGCTTGGAACTCCGACAAGAGACCCAGTACTTC
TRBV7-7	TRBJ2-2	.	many	CASSLGTPGELFF	TGTGCTAGCAGCTTAGGGACGCCCGGGGAGCTGTTTTTT
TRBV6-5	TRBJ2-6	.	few	CASSFDSSGANVLTF	TGTGCCAGCAGTTTCGACAGCTCTGGGGCCAACGTCCTGACTTTC
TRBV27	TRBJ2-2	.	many	CASSSPETGMGGGELFF	TGTGCCAGCAGTTCGCCGGAAACAGGGATGGGCGGCGGGGAGCTGTTTTTT
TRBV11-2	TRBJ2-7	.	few	CASSPGRQDYEQYF	TGTGCCAGCAGCCCCGGGAGACAGGACTACGAGCAGTACTTC
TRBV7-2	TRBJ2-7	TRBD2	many	CASSSQALAVGEQYF	TGTGCCAGCAGCTCCCAAGCTCTAGCGGTGGGAGAGCAGTACTTC
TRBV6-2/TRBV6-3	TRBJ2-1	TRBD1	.	CAGGQEEQFF	TGTGCCGGCGGACAGGAGGAGCAGTTCTTC
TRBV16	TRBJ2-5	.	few	CASSQSGGSGTQYF	TGTGCCAGCAGCCAATCAGGAGGGTCCGGGACCCAGTACTTC
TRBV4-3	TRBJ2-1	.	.	CASSQERVTEQFF	TGCGCCAGCAGCCAAGAGAGGGTGACTGAGCAGTTCTTC
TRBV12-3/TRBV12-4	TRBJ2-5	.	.	CASSTRGGLPSQETQYF	TGTGCCAGCAGTACGAGGGGGGGGCTACCTAGTCAAGAGACCCAGTACTTC
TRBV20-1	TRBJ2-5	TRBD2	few	CSASGLAPQETQYF	TGCAGTGCCTCCGGACTAGCGCCACAAGAGACCCAGTACTTC
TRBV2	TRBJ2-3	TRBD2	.	CASTRGGRTQYF	TGTGCCAGCACGCGGGGGGGGCGTACGCAGTATTTT
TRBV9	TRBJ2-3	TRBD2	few	CASSVGPSGTDTQYF	TGTGCCAGCAGCGTAGGGCCTAGCGGGACAGATACGCAGTATTTT
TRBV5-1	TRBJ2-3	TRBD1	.	CASSLQQGPTDTQYF	TGCGCCAGCAGCTTGCAACAGGGGCCCACAGATACGCAGTATTTT
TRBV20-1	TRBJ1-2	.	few	CSASSGGRYTF	TGCAGTGCTAGTTCTGGGGGTCGGTACACCTTC
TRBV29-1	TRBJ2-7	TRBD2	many	CSVGPTLAGIYEQYF	TGCAGCGTTGGACCCACGCTAGCGGGGATATACGAGCAGTACTTC
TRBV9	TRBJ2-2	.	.	CASSAVQGGELFF	TGTGCCAGCAGCGCTGTCCAAGGGGGGGAGCTGTTTTTT
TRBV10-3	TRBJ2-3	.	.	CAIAGATDTQYF	TGTGCCATCGCGGGGGCCACAGATACGCAGTATTTT
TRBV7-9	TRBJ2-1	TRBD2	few	CASSPSLAGGNEQFF	TGTGCCAGCAGCCCTAGCCTAGCGGGGGGCAATGAGCAGTTCTTC
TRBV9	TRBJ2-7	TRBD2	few	CASSVASGGPGEQYF	TGTGCCAGCAGCGTAGCGAGCGGGGGGCCAGGAGAGCAGTACTTC
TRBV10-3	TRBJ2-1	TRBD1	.	CAINGQGYNEQFF	TGTGCCATCAATGGACAGGGCTACAATGAGCAGTTCTTC
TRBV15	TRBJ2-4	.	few	CATSRGELSKNIQYF	TGTGCCACCAGCAGAGGCGAACTTAGCAAAAACATTCAGTACTTC
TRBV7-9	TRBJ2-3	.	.	CASSLGTGARYDTQYF	TGTGCCAGCAGCTTAGGGACTGGTGCGAGATATGATACGCAGTATTTT
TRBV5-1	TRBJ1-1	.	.	CASSPAPQNTEAFF	TGCGCCAGCAGCCCCGCACCACAGAACACTGAAGCTTTCTTT
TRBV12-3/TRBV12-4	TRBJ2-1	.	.	CASSFGGFDEQFF	TGTGCCAGCAGTTTCGGGGGATTCGATGAGCAGTTCTTC
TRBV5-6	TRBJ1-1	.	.	CASSPQGRGTEAFF	TGTGCCAGCAGCCCCCAGGGGCGAGGGACTGAAGCTTTCTTT
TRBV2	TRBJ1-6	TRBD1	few	CATSTGGTGNSPLHF	TGTGCCACGTCGACAGGGGGAACAGGAAATTCACCCCTCCACTTT
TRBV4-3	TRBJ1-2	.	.	CASSQVGADNYGYTF	TGCGCCAGCAGCCAAGTCGGGGCCGACAACTATGGCTACACCTTC